The present TCR beta chain was sequenced within a study of blood T cell repertoires in COVID-19. About the research overall: There were acute and convalescent COVID-19 samples, and they came from the United States, Italy and Spain. PBMCs, B-cell-depleted T cells, or T cells provided the cDNA or gDNA that made up the material.

Generated by immunoSEQ multiplex PCR, the TCRdb table keeps only in-frame clones and is missing some. The sample lists about 200,000 clones, about 93% occurring once. Germline V gene lookup returns CDR1 SGHTA and CDR2 FQGTGA. This CDR3 region has 15 residues. J was trimmed by 4 bases and V by 5 bases; bases with no gene match: 3. Enrolled during active infection, Seattle patients were then followed longitudinally. The TCR originated in a man under 40 with COVID-19, enrolled during active disease. Sequenced input: peripheral blood. V usage is TRBV7-3 and J usage is TRBJ2-2, with 11 bases identical to TRBD1. The CDR3 DNA reads as TGTGCCAGCAGCCGGGGGACAGGGGGCACCGGGGAGCTGTTTTTT. Protein product: CASSRGTGGTGELFF.